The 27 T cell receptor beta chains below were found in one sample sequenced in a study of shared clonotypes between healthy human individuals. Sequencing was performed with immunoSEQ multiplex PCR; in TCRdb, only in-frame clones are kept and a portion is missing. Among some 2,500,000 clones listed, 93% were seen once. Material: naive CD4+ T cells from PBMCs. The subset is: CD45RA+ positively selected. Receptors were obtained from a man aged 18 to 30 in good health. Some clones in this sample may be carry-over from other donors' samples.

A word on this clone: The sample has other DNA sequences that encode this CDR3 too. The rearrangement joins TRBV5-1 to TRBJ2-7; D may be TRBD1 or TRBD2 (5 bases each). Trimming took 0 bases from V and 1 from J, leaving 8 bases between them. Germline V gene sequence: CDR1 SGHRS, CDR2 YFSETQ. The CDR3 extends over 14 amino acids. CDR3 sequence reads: CASSLAGASYEQYF. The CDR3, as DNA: TGCGCCAGCAGCTTGGCCGGGGCGTCCTACGAGCAGTACTTC.

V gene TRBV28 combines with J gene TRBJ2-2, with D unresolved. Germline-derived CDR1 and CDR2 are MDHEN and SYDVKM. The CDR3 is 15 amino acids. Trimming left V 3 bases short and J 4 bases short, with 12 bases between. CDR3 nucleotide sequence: TGTGCCAGCAGTTTGGGCAGTTACTCCACCGGGGAGCTGTTTTTT. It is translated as CASSLGSYSTGELFF. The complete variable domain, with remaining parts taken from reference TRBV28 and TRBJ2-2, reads DVKVTQSSRYLVKRTGEKVFLECVQDMDHENMFWYRQDPGLGLRLIYFSYDVKMKEKGDIPEGYSVSREKKERFSLILESASTNQTSMYLCASSLGSYSTGELFFGEGSRLTVL.

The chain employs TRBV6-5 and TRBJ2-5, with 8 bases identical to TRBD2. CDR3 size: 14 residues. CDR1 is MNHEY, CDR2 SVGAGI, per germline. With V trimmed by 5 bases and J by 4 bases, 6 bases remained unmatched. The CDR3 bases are TGTGCCAGCAGTCCTAGCGGGTTAGGAGAGACCCAGTACTTC. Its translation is CASSPSGLGETQYF.

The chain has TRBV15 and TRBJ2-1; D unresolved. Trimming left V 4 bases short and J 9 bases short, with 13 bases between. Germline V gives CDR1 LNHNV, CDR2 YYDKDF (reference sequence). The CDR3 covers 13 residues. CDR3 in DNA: TGTGCCACCAGCAAATACCAAGGAGCTGAGCAGTTCTTC. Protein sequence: CATSKYQGAEQFF.

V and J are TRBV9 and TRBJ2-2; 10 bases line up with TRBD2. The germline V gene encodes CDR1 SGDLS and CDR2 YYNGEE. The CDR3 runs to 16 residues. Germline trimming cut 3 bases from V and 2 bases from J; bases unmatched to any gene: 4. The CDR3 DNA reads TGTGCCAGCAGCGAAGGGACTAGCGCAAACACCGGGGAGCTGTTTTTT. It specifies CASSEGTSANTGELFF. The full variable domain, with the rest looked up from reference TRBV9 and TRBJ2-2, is DSGVTQTPKHLITATGQRVTLRCSPRSGDLSVYWYQQSLDQGLQFLIQYYNGEERAKGNILERFSAQQFPDLHSELNLSSLELGDSALYFCASSEGTSANTGELFFGEGSRLTVL.

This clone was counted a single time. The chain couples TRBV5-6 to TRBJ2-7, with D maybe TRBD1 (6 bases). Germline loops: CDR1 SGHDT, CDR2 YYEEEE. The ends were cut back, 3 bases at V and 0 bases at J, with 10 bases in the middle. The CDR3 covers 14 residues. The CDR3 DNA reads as TGTGCCAGCAGCTCCCTACAGGGCTCCTACGAGCAGTACTTC. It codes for CASSSLQGSYEQYF.

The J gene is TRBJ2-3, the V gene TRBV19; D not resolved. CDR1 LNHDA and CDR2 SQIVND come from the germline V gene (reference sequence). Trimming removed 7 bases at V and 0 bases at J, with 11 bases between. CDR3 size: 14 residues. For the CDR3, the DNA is TGTGCCAGTACTAGGTCTTCTAGCACAGATACGCAGTATTTT. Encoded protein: CASTRSSSTDTQYF. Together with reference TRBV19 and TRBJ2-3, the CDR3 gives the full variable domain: DGGITQSPKYLFRKEGQNVTLSCEQNLNHDAMYWYRQDPGQGLRLIYYSQIVNDFQKGDIAEGYSVSREKKESFPLTVTSAQKNPTAFYLCASTRSSSTDTQYFGPGTRLTVL.

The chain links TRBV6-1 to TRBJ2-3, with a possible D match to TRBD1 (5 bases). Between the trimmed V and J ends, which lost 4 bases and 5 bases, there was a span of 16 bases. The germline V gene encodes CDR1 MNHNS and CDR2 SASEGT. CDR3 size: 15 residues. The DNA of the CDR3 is TGTGCCAGCAGTGGGAATGCAGGGTTCCGAGATACGCAGTATTTT. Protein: CASSGNAGFRDTQYF.

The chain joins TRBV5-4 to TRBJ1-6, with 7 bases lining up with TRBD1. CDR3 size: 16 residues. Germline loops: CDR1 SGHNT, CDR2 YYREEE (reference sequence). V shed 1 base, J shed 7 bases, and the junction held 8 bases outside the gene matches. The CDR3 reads CASSLLGGLENSPLHF. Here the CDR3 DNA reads TGTGCCAGCAGCTTGTTAGGGGGCTTGGAAAATTCACCCCTCCACTTT.

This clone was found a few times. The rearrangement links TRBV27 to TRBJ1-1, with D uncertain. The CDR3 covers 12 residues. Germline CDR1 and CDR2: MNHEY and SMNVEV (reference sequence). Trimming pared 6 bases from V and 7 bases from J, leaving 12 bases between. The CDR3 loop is CASRTHTDEAFF. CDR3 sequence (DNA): TGTGCCAGCAGAACTCATACCGATGAAGCTTTCTTT.

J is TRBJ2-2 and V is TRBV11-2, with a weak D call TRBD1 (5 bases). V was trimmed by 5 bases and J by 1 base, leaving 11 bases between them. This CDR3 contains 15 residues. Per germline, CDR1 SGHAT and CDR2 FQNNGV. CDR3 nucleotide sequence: TGTGCCAGCAGCCAGACAGTGATGAACACCGGGGAGCTGTTTTTT. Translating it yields CASSQTVMNTGELFF. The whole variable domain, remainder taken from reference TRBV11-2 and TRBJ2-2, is EAGVAQSPRYKIIEKRQSVAFWCNPISGHATLYWYQQILGQGPKLLIQFQNNGVVDDSQLPKDRFSAERLKGVDSTLKIQPAKLEDSAVYLCASSQTVMNTGELFFGEGSRLTVL.

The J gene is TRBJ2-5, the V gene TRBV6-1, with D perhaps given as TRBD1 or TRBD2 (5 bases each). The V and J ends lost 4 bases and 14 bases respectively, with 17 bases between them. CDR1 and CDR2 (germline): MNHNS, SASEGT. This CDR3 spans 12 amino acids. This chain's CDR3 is CASSAPPGQGYF. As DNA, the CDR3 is TGTGCCAGCAGTGCGCCCCCGGGGCAGGGCTACTTC.

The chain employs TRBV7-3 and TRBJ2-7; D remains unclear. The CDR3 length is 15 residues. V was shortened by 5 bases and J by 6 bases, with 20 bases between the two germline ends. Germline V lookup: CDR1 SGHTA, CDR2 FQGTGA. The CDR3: CASSPAWSTLPEQYF. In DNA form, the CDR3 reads TGTGCCAGCAGCCCGGCGTGGTCTACACTCCCCGAGCAGTACTTC.

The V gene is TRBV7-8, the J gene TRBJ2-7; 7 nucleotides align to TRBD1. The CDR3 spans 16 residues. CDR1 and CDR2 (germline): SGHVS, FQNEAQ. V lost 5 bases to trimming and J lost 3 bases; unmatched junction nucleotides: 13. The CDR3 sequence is CASSQHGRTGDYEQYF. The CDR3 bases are TGTGCCAGCAGCCAACATGGGCGGACAGGAGACTACGAGCAGTACTTC.

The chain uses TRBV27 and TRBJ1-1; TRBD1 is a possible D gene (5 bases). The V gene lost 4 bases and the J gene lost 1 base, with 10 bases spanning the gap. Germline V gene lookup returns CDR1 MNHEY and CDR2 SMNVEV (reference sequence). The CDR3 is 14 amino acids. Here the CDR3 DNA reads TGTGCCAGCAGTTCGGGACGGCAGAACACTGAAGCTTTCTTT. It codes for CASSSGRQNTEAFF.

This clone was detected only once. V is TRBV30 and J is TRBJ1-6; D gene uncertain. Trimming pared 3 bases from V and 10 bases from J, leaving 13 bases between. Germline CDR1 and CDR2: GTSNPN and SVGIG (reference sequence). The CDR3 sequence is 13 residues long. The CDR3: CAWSNLVDSPLHF. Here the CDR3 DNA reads TGTGCCTGGAGCAATCTGGTTGACTCACCCCTCCACTTT. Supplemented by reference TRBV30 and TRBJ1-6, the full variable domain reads SQTIHQWPATLVQPVGSPLSLECTVEGTSNPNLYWYRQAAGRGLQLLFYSVGIGQISSEVPQNLSASRPQDRQFILSSKKLLLSDSGFYLCAWSNLVDSPLHFGNGTRLTVT.

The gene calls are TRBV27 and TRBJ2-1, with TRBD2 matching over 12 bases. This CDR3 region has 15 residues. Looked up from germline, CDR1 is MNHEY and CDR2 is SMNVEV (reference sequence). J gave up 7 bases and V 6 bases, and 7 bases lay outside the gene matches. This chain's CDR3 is CASRKLAGGNNEQFF. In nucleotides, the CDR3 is TGTGCCAGCAGGAAACTAGCGGGAGGAAATAATGAGCAGTTCTTC.

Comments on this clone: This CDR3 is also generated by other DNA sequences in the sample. DNA for the CDR3: TGTGCCAGCAGTTTGGGACGTGAAGCTTTCTTT. It specifies CASSLGREAFF. V and J are TRBV28 and TRBJ1-1, with D tentatively TRBD1 (5 bases). Trimming took 3 bases from V and 7 from J, leaving 6 bases between them. CDR3 length: 11 amino acids. Germline V gene lookup returns CDR1 MDHEN and CDR2 SYDVKM.

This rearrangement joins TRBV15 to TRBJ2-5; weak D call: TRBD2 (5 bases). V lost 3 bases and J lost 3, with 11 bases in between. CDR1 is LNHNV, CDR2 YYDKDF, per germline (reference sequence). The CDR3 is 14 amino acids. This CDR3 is CATSSHAGEETQYF. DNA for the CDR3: TGTGCCACCAGCAGCCACGCGGGTGAAGAGACCCAGTACTTC.

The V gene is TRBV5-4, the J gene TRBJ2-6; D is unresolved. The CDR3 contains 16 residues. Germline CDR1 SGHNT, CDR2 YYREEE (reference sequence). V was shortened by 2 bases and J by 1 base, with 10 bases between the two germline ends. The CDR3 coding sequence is TGTGCCAGCAGCTTCGGCCCCCGTTCTGGGGCCAACGTCCTGACTTTC. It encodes CASSFGPRSGANVLTF. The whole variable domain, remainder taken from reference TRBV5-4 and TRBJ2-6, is ETGVTQSPTHLIKTRGQQVTLRCSSQSGHNTVSWYQQALGQGPQFIFQYYREEENGRGNFPPRFSGLQFPNYSSELNVNALELDDSALYLCASSFGPRSGANVLTFGAGSRLTVL.

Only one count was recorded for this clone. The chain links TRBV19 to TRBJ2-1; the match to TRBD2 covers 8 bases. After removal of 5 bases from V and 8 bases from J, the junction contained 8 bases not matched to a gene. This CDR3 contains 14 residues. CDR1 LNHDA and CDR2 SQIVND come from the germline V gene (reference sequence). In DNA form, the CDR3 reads TGTGCCAGTAGTGCGGACGGGAGGGGGGATGAGCAGTTCTTC. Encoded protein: CASSADGRGDEQFF.

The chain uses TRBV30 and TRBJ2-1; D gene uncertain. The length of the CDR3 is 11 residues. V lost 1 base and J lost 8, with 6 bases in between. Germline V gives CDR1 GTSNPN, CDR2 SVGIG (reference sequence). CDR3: CAWSDGYEQFF. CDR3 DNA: TGTGCCTGGAGTGACGGGTATGAGCAGTTCTTC.

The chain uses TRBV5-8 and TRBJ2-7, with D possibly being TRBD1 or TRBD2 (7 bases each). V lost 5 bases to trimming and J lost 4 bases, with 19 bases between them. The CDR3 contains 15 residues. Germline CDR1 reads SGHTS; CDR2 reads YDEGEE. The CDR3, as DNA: TGTGCCAGCAGGACCGGGGAGGGGGCGCGGTACGAGCAGTACTTC. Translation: CASRTGEGARYEQYF. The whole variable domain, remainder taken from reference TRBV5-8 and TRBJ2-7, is EAGVTQSPTHLIKTRGQQATLRCSPISGHTSVYWYQQALGLGLQFLLWYDEGEERNRGNFPPRFSGRQFPNYSSELNVNALELEDSALYLCASRTGEGARYEQYFGPGTRLTVT.

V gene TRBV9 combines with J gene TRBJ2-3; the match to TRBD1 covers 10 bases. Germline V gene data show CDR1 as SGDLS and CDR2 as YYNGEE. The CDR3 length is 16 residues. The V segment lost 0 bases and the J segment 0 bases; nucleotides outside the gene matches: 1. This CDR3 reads CASSVGDRGSTDTQYF. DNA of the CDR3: TGTGCCAGCAGCGTAGGGGACAGGGGTAGCACAGATACGCAGTATTTT.

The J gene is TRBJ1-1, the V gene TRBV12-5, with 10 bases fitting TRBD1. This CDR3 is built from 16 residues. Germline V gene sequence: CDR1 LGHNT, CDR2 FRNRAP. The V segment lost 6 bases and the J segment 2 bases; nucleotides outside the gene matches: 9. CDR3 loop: CASGPPRDRGNTEAFF. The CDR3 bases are TGTGCTAGTGGCCCCCCCCGGGACAGGGGAAACACTGAAGCTTTCTTT.

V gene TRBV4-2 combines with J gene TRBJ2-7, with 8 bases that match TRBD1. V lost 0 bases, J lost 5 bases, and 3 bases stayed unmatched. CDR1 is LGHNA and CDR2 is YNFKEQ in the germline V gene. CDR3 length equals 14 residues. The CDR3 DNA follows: TGTGCCAGCAGCCAAGAACAGGGGGATAACGAGCAGTACTTC. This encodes CASSQEQGDNEQYF.

CDR3 amino acids: CASSQTPVGPYEQYF. CDR3 DNA: TGTGCCAGCAGCCAAACTCCGGTCGGGCCCTACGAGCAGTACTTC. The rearrangement uses TRBV7-3 and TRBJ2-7; no firm D call. V lost 5 bases, J lost 2 bases, and 16 bases lay in between. This CDR3 is built from 15 residues. Germline lookup yields CDR1 SGHTA and CDR2 FQGTGA.